The entry below gives a single T cell receptor (beta chain) sequence along with its context. The data were obtained in a study of control samples from healthy donors and cancer patients. TCRdb keeps only in-frame clones here, not all; method: immunoSEQ multiplex PCR. This table holds some 71,000 clones, around 87% found once. Deletions cut 5 bases from V and 9 bases from J, with 19 bases between. The germline V gene encodes CDR1 MRHNA and CDR2 SNTAGT. The CDR3 totals 14 residues. This sequence was found in a woman in her forties or fifties with head and neck cancer. The sequenced material came from PBMCs. V gene TRBV6-4 combines with J gene TRBJ1-1, with D perhaps TRBD1 (6 bases). CDR3 nucleotide sequence: TGTGCCAGCAGTCCGGAGGACGGGGGGGCTCAAGCTTTCTTT. It translates to CASSPEDGGAQAFF.